This T cell receptor beta chain stems from a study of CD8 T cell repertoires and HIV-1 epitope variants. Study details: Controls were a CMV, EBV and flu peptide pool, Ebola AY9 negative control, and no-peptide well. Enriched T cells were co-cultured with equal autologous T cell-negative cells.

The CDR3 contains 16 residues. Of note for this clone: Its antigen is not identified.

Method: immunoSEQ multiplex PCR; TCRdb's copy keeps in-frame clones and lacks some. The sample lists about 7,000 clones, less than 75% occurring once. The sample consisted of cultured CD8+ T cells derived from PBMCs. This sequence was found in a male donor with HIV. The rearrangement links TRBV12-2 to TRBJ1-6. TRBV12-2 is an annotated pseudogene. The CDR3 coding sequence is TGTGCAAGTCGCCTTCCCCCCCAAGGCCCTAATTCACCCCTCCACTTT. Translating it yields CASRLPPQGPNSPLHF.